The clone carrying this T cell receptor (beta chain) has just a few counts. Its cognate antigen is unknown. The CDR3 consists of 17 residues. Trimming shortened V by 1 base and J by 2 bases, and 18 bases separated the two germline ends. In germline, CDR1 is MNHEY, CDR2 SVGAGI. The data belong to a study of post-analysis software for immune sequencing data. Across the study: The disease courses spanned relapsing-remitting, secondary progressive and progressive-relapsing forms of multiple sclerosis. The study, taken as a whole, reports: Compared with controls, patients had more of about 5 TRBV segments, including TRBV5-6, TRBV5-1 and TRBV20-1. Among multiple sclerosis patients, normalized Chao1 diversity was significantly below that of controls. Co-batched samples clustered tightly together by F measure.

Unique molecular identifiers were built into the TCR beta cDNA libraries. Around 500,000 cDNA molecules came from around 1 to 10 million T cells. TCRdb fed the PCR reads into MiXCR, producing one record per CDR3 protein. The sample lists about 200,000 distinct CDR3 sequences, 29% occurring once. This chain connects TRBV6-5 to TRBJ2-7; D remains ambiguous. The sample comprised blood. The source is a girl aged 2-17 years with multiple sclerosis. The CDR3 reads CASSYLRFGSLPYEQYF. CDR3 DNA: TGTGCCAGCAGTTACTTGAGATTCGGTTCCCTCCCCTACGAGCAGTACTTC.